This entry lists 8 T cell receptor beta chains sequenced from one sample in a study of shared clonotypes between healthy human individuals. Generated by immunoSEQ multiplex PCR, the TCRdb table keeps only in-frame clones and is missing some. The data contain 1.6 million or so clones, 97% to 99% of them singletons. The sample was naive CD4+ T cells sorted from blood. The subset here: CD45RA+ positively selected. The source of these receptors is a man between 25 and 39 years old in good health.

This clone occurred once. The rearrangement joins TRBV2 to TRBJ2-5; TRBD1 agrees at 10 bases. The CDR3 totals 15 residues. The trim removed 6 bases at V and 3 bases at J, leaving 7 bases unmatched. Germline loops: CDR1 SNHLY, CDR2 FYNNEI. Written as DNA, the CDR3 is TGTGCCAGCAGAGCTCTGACAGGGGGCGAAGAGACCCAGTACTTC. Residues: CASRALTGGEETQYF.

CDR3 nucleotides: TGTGCCTGGAGTCCCCCGAGGGCCGCCTACGAGCAGTACTTC. Translating it yields CAWSPPRAAYEQYF. The chain joins TRBV30 to TRBJ2-7, with a weak D call TRBD2 (5 bases). The CDR3 covers 14 residues. Trimming took off 2 bases at V and 2 bases at J, with 13 bases between the two ends. The germline CDR1 and CDR2 sequences are GTSNPN and SVGIG (reference sequence).

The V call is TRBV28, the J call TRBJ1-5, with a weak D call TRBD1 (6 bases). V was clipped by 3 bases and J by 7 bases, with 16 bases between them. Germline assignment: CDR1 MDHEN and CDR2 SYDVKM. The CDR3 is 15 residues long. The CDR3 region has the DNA TGTGCCAGCAGTTTCAGGACAGCCTTCCCCCAGCCCCAGCATTTT. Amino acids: CASSFRTAFPQPQHF.

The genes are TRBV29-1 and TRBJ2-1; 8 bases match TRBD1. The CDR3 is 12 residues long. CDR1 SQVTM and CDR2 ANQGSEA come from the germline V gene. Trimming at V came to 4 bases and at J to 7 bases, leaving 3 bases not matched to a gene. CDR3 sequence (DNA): TGCAGCGTTGGCAGGGGGCGGAATGAGCAGTTCTTC. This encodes CSVGRGRNEQFF.

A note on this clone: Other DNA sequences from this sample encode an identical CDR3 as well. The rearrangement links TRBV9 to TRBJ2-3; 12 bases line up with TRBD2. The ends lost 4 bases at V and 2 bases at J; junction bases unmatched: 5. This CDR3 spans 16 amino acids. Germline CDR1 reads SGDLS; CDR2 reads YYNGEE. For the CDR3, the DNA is TGTGCCAGCAGCCCGCGACTAGCGGGAGCCACAGATACGCAGTATTTT. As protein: CASSPRLAGATDTQYF.

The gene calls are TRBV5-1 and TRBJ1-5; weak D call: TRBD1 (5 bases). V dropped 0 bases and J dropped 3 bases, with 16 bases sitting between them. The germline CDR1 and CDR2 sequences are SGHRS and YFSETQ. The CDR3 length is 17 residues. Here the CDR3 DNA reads TGCGCCAGCAGCTTGGACGGAGGGACGGGTTACAATCAGCCCCAGCATTTT. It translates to CASSLDGGTGYNQPQHF.

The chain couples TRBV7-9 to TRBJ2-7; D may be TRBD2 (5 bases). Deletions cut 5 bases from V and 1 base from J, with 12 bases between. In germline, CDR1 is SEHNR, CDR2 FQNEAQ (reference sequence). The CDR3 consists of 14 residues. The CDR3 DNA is TGTGCCAGCAGCAGGAGGACGGGATCCTACGAGCAGTACTTC. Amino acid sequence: CASSRRTGSYEQYF.

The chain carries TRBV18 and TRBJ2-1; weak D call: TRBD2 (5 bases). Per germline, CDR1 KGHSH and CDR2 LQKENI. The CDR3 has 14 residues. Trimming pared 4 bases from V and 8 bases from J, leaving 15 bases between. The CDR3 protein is CASSLRASSYEQFF. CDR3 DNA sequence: TGTGCCAGCTCACTACGGGCTAGCTCCTATGAGCAGTTCTTC.